These 26 T cell receptor beta chains were sequenced from one sample in a study of blood T cell repertoires in COVID-19. TCRdb's copy holds only in-frame clones and misses some; the assay was immunoSEQ multiplex PCR. The sample consists of about 73,000 clones, 70% to 75% of them appearing once. Input material: peripheral blood. These receptors were obtained from a man in his sixties with acute or convalescent COVID-19.

This clone was picked up one time. The V call is TRBV7-9, the J call TRBJ1-1, with D possibly matching TRBD1 (5 bases). Trimming took 1 base from V and 1 from J, leaving 22 bases between them. Looked up from germline, CDR1 is SEHNR and CDR2 is FQNEAQ (reference sequence). This CDR3 is 19 amino acids long. CDR3 bases: TGTGCCAGCAGCTTAGGACCTTTATCCCTCAGGGCCCCGAACACTGAAGCTTTCTTT. It codes for CASSLGPLSLRAPNTEAFF.

This chain connects TRBV5-8 to TRBJ1-3; D gene unclear. Germline assignment: CDR1 SGHTS and CDR2 YDEGEE. The CDR3 totals 14 residues. With 0 bases removed from V and 2 bases from J, the gap between germline ends came to 6 bases. The CDR3 bases are TGTGCCAGCAGCTTGGGTGGCCCTGGAAACACCATATATTTT. It specifies CASSLGGPGNTIYF.

V is TRBV28 and J is TRBJ2-1; 12 bases fit TRBD2. The CDR3 is 16 residues long. The V and J ends lost 7 bases and 7 bases, in that order; junction bases with no gene match: 11. Germline values: CDR1 MDHEN, CDR2 SYDVKM. The CDR3: CASTDSTSGSGNEQFF. The CDR3 DNA follows: TGTGCCAGCACCGACTCGACTAGCGGGAGCGGTAATGAGCAGTTCTTC.

The gene calls are TRBV5-6 and TRBJ1-2; 10 nucleotides align to TRBD1. Germline lookup yields CDR1 SGHDT and CDR2 YYEEEE. The J segment lost 5 bases and the V segment lost 3 bases, leaving 7 bases of the junction unmatched. The CDR3 length is 15 residues. The CDR3 DNA is TGTGCCAGCAGCTACGGGACAGGGGAAGGATATGGCTACACCTTC. Translation gives CASSYGTGEGYGYTF.

The V and J genes are TRBV5-1 and TRBJ2-2, with D perhaps matching TRBD1 (5 bases). The CDR3 loop spans 16 amino acids. Trimming took off 0 bases at V and 3 bases at J, with 12 bases between the two ends. Germline V gene data show CDR1 as SGHRS and CDR2 as YFSETQ. CDR3 DNA: TGCGCCAGCAGCTTGGCCTGGAGCAGGGACACCGGGGAGCTGTTTTTT. This codes for CASSLAWSRDTGELFF.

V and J are TRBV3-1 (or the pseudogene TRBV3-2) and TRBJ2-1, with 8 bases identical to TRBD2. From germline, CDR1 is LGHDT and CDR2 YNNKEL (reference sequence). The CDR3 runs 14 residues. J gave up 9 bases and V 3 bases, and 7 bases lay outside the gene matches. The CDR3 DNA follows: TGTGCCAGCAGCCAGCCGACTAGCGCTGCTGAGCAGTTCTTC. Translated: CASSQPTSAAEQFF.

This chain uses TRBV5-1 with TRBJ1-5, with D hard to call. The CDR3 is 15 residues long. Germline V gene data show CDR1 as SGHRS and CDR2 as YFSETQ. Trimming removed 2 bases at V and 4 bases at J, with 13 bases between. The CDR3 is CASSLLNGENQPQHF. In DNA, the CDR3 is TGCGCCAGCAGCTTACTCAACGGTGAAAATCAGCCCCAGCATTTT.

The chain recombines TRBV5-6 with TRBJ1-2; D gene unclear. Per germline, CDR1 SGHDT and CDR2 YYEEEE. Trimming left V 4 bases short and J 2 bases short, with 12 bases between. This CDR3 spans 14 amino acids. CDR3 nucleotides: TGTGCCAGCAGCCCAGTGATCGGGAACTATGGCTACACCTTC. This sequence encodes CASSPVIGNYGYTF.

This chain links TRBV10-2 with TRBJ2-5; D not resolved. The germline CDR1 and CDR2 sequences are WSHSY and SAAADI. Trimming stripped 3 bases from V and 7 bases from J, with 12 bases between. The CDR3 spans 13 residues. This chain's CDR3 is CASSEILPGTQYF. The DNA of the CDR3 is TGCGCCAGCAGTGAAATCTTGCCCGGGACCCAGTACTTC.

This clone was detected once. The chain joins TRBV19 to TRBJ1-5; weak D call: TRBD1 (5 bases). This CDR3 region has 16 residues. Trimming stripped 5 bases from V and 0 bases from J, with 14 bases between. The germline V gene encodes CDR1 LNHDA and CDR2 SQIVND (reference sequence). The CDR3 DNA reads TGTGCCAGTAGTGGGGGGGGATACGATAGCAATCAGCCCCAGCATTTT. As protein: CASSGGGYDSNQPQHF.

This clone was detected ten times or more. This chain joins TRBV28 and TRBJ1-5, with D possibly matching TRBD1 (5 bases). Germline CDR1 and CDR2: MDHEN and SYDVKM. The CDR3 spans 12 residues. With 6 bases removed from V and 6 bases from J, the gap between germline ends came to 9 bases. Written as DNA, the CDR3 is TGTGCCAGCAGGGCGGGGGGTCAGCCCCAGCATTTT. Encoded protein: CASRAGGQPQHF.

This chain joins TRBV30 and TRBJ1-5, with 10 bases aligning to TRBD1. V lost 5 bases and J lost 2; bases outside the gene matches: 12. Germline V gives CDR1 GTSNPN, CDR2 SVGIG (reference sequence). This CDR3 is built from 17 residues. The CDR3 bases are TGTGCCTGGTCCGGGACAGGGGCCCACAGCGGCAATCAGCCCCAGCATTTT. Its protein product is CAWSGTGAHSGNQPQHF. Combining the CDR3 with reference TRBV30 and TRBJ1-5 gives the whole variable domain SQTIHQWPATLVQPVGSPLSLECTVEGTSNPNLYWYRQAAGRGLQLLFYSVGIGQISSEVPQNLSASRPQDRQFILSSKKLLLSDSGFYLCAWSGTGAHSGNQPQHFGDGTRLSIL.

Many counts were recorded for this clone. The chain joins TRBV27 to TRBJ1-5, with 7 nucleotides matching TRBD1. Germline V lookup: CDR1 MNHEY, CDR2 SMNVEV (reference sequence). This CDR3 region has 14 residues. The ends lost 6 bases at V and 2 bases at J; junction bases unmatched: 4. In DNA form, the CDR3 reads TGTGCCAGCAGACATGGGACAGGCAATCAGCCCCAGCATTTT. Protein product: CASRHGTGNQPQHF.

The chain combines TRBV6-6 with TRBJ1-1; tentative D call: TRBD1 (5 bases). The CDR3 is 13 amino acids. Germline V gives CDR1 MNHNY, CDR2 SVGAGI (reference sequence). V was clipped by 0 bases and J by 7 bases, with 9 bases between them. For the CDR3, the DNA is TGTGCCAGCAGTTACTCGAGACAGCTTGAAGCTTTCTTT. This encodes CASSYSRQLEAFF.

This clone was seen just once. The rearrangement uses TRBV27 and TRBJ2-6; the D is unclear. This CDR3 has 15 residues. The V and J ends lost 3 bases and 3 bases respectively, with 9 bases between them. Germline CDR1 and CDR2: MNHEY and SMNVEV (reference sequence). The CDR3 sequence: CASSFLNSGANVLTF. As DNA, the CDR3 is TGTGCCAGCAGTTTTTTGAATAGTGGGGCCAACGTCCTGACTTTC. Together with reference TRBV27 and TRBJ2-6, the CDR3 gives the full variable domain: EAQVTQNPRYLITVTGKKLTVTCSQNMNHEYMSWYRQDPGLGLRQIYYSMNVEVTDKGDVPEGYKVSRKEKRNFPLILESPSPNQTSLYFCASSFLNSGANVLTFGAGSRLTVL.

V and J are TRBV2 and TRBJ2-7; 12 nucleotides agree with TRBD1. Per germline, CDR1 SNHLY and CDR2 FYNNEI. V gave up 6 bases and J gave up 2 bases; unmatched junction bases: 2. This CDR3 comprises 14 residues. The CDR3 loop reads CASRGQGATYEQYF. The CDR3 nucleotides are TGTGCCAGCAGGGGACAGGGGGCCACCTACGAGCAGTACTTC.

The DNA for the CDR3 is TGTGCCAGCAGCTTAGCGAGGACAGGGCCCAACTATGGCTACACCTTC. Its translation: CASSLARTGPNYGYTF. The chain couples TRBV7-9 to TRBJ1-2, with 8 bases fitting TRBD1. The junction had 5 bases not matched to a gene; V was cut back by 0 bases and J by 2 bases. CDR1 and CDR2 from the germline V gene are SEHNR and FQNEAQ (reference sequence). This CDR3 spans 16 amino acids.

This clone appeared a few times. V and J are TRBV5-4 and TRBJ2-5; 9 bases are shared with TRBD1. V dropped 3 bases and J dropped 1; count of bases not matched to a gene: 4. The CDR3 totals 15 residues. Germline values: CDR1 SGHNT, CDR2 YYREEE (reference sequence). This CDR3 is CASSSGTGFQETQYF. CDR3 DNA sequence: TGTGCCAGCAGCTCCGGGACAGGGTTCCAAGAGACCCAGTACTTC.

The DNA of the CDR3 is TGTGCCAGCGTCGGACAGACCGTAGAGACCCAGTACTTC. This translates into CASVGQTVETQYF. This chain uses TRBV7-9 with TRBJ2-5, with D maybe TRBD1 (6 bases). Trimming took 8 bases from V and 4 from J, leaving 14 bases between them. Germline V lookup: CDR1 SEHNR, CDR2 FQNEAQ (reference sequence). The CDR3 spans 13 residues.

This chain joins TRBV11-3 and TRBJ2-1; TRBD1 aligns across 8 bases. V lost 1 base to trimming and J lost 8 bases; unmatched junction nucleotides: 1. Germline assignment: CDR1 SGHNT and CDR2 YENEEA. The CDR3 runs to 13 residues. CDR3 DNA: TGTGCCAGCAGCTTAGCAGGGGGCTATGAGCAGTTCTTC. Translating gives CASSLAGGYEQFF.

This chain joins TRBV19 and TRBJ2-5; D might be TRBD1 (6 bases). Germline V CDR1 and CDR2: LNHDA, SQIVND (reference sequence). V lost 3 bases to trimming and J lost 1 base, with 12 bases between them. CDR3 length: 15 amino acids. The CDR3 spells CASSMGAGSQETQYF. DNA of the CDR3: TGTGCCAGTAGTATGGGGGCGGGCAGCCAAGAGACCCAGTACTTC.

The chain couples TRBV7-9 to TRBJ2-1, with TRBD1 matching over 12 bases. The CDR3 is 16 amino acids. Germline V gene data show CDR1 as SEHNR and CDR2 as FQNEAQ (reference sequence). Unmatched junction bases numbered 7, after V lost 4 bases and J lost 6 bases. The CDR3 here is CASSWTGQGASNEQFF. The CDR3 nucleotides read TGTGCCAGCAGCTGGACGGGACAGGGGGCTTCCAATGAGCAGTTCTTC.

The chain has TRBV7-9 and TRBJ1-5, with 10 bases fitting TRBD1. CDR3 length equals 14 residues. Germline CDR1 reads SEHNR; CDR2 reads FQNEAQ (reference sequence). Trimming removed 6 bases from V and 5 bases from J; junction bases left unmatched: 4. CDR3 in amino acids: CASSFGQGDQPQHF. CDR3 in DNA: TGTGCCAGCAGTTTCGGACAGGGGGATCAGCCCCAGCATTTT.

The V call is TRBV5-6, the J call TRBJ1-1; D unresolved. Trimming shortened V by 3 bases and J by 0 bases, and 15 bases separated the two germline ends. CDR3 size: 16 residues. CDR1 and CDR2 from the germline V gene are SGHDT and YYEEEE. In nucleotides, the CDR3 is TGTGCCAGCAGCTGGGAGGGATTGCGGATGAACACTGAAGCTTTCTTT. Translating it yields CASSWEGLRMNTEAFF.

The chain joins TRBV6-4 to TRBJ2-7, with TRBD2 matching over 13 bases. CDR1 and CDR2 from the germline V gene are MRHNA and SNTAGT. V dropped 6 bases and J dropped 4; count of bases not matched to a gene: 6. This CDR3 spans 15 amino acids. CDR3 nucleotide sequence: TGTGCCAGCAGGCTAACTAGCGGGGGGGATTACGAGCAGTACGTC. Amino acids: CASRLTSGGDYEQYV.

The J gene is TRBJ1-4, the V gene TRBV19, with D perhaps TRBD1 (6 bases). V lost 2 bases and J lost 6, with 19 bases in between. CDR1 is LNHDA and CDR2 is SQIVND in the germline V gene (reference sequence). The length of the CDR3 is 17 residues. The chain's CDR3 is CASSIPHHREDHEKLFF. The CDR3 coding sequence is TGTGCCAGTAGTATACCCCATCACAGGGAAGACCATGAAAAACTGTTTTTT.